This T cell receptor (beta chain) was sequenced during a study of cytomegalovirus exposure and HLA in healthy donors. Germline CDR1 GTSNPN, CDR2 SVGIG (reference sequence). V gave up 1 base and J gave up 2 bases, with 13 bases separating them. CDR3 size: 15 residues. Of note for this clone: Its matching antigen is unknown.

Study results and caveats: The likely origin of a cluster of highly shared sequence variants was a sequencing artifact. Across donors, most TCRs were seen rarely, yet some public ones were widespread.

Researchers ran the PCR with 60 Vbeta and 13 Jbeta primers. Profiling relied on immunoSEQ multiplex PCR, and the TCRdb table lists in-frame clones only, not all of them. This table holds hundreds of thousands of clones, about 85% found once. The chain combines TRBV30 with TRBJ2-3; weak D call: TRBD2 (6 bases). The source material was PBMCs. The receptor was isolated from a girl aged 2-9 years in good health and CMV-seronegative. CDR3: CAWSALALHTDTQYF. DNA for the CDR3: TGTGCCTGGAGTGCCCTAGCGCTTCACACAGATACGCAGTATTTT.